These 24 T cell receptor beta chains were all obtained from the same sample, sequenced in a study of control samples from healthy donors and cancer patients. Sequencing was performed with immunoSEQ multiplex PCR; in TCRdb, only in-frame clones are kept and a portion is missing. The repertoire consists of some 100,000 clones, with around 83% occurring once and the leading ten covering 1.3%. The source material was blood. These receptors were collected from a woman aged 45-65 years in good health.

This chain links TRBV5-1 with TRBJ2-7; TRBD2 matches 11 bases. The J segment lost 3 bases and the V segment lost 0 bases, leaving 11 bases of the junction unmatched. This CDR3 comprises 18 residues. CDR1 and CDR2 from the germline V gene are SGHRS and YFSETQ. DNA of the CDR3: TGCGCCAGCAGCTTGGATCTAGCGGGGGGCCCCCAGAGCTACGAGCAGTACTTC. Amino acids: CASSLDLAGGPQSYEQYF.

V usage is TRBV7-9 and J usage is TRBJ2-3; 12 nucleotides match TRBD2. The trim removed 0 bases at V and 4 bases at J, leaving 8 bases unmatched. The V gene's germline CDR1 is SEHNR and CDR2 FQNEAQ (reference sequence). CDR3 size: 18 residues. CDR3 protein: CASSLAFWTSGMPDTQYF. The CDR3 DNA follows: TGTGCCAGCAGCTTAGCTTTTTGGACTAGCGGGATGCCAGATACGCAGTATTTT.

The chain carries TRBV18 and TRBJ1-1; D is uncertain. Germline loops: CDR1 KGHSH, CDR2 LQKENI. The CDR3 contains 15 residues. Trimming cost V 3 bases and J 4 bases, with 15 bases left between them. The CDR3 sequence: CASSPGQVLATEAFF. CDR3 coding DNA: TGTGCCAGCTCACCCGGGCAGGTATTGGCCACTGAAGCTTTCTTT.

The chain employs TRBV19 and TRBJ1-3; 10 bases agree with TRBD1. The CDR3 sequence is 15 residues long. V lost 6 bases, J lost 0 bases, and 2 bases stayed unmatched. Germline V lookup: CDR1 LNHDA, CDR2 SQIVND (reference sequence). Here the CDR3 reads CASSRDRGSGNTIYF. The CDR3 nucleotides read TGTGCCAGTAGCAGGGACAGGGGCTCTGGAAACACCATATATTTT. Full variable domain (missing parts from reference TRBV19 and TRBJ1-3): DGGITQSPKYLFRKEGQNVTLSCEQNLNHDAMYWYRQDPGQGLRLIYYSQIVNDFQKGDIAEGYSVSREKKESFPLTVTSAQKNPTAFYLCASSRDRGSGNTIYFGEGSWLTVV.

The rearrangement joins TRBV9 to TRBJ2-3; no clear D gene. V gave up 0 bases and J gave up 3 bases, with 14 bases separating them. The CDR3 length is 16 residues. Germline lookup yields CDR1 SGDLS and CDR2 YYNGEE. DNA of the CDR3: TGTGCCAGCAGCGTAGGGAGTAGACGACTTACAGATACGCAGTATTTT. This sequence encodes CASSVGSRRLTDTQYF.

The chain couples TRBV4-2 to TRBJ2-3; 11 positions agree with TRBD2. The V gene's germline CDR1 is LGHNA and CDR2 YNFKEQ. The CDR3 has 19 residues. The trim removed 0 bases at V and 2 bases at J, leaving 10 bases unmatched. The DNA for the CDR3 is TGTGCCAGCAGCCAAGATTGGGGGGCTAGCGGGGGGAACACAGATACGCAGTATTTT. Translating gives CASSQDWGASGGNTDTQYF.

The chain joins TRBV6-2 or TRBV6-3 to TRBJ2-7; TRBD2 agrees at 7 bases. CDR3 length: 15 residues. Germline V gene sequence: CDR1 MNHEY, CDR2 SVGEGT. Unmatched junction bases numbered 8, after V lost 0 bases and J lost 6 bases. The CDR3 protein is CASSYSGGPLSEQYF. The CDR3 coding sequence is TGTGCCAGCAGTTACTCGGGAGGGCCTCTATCCGAGCAGTACTTC.

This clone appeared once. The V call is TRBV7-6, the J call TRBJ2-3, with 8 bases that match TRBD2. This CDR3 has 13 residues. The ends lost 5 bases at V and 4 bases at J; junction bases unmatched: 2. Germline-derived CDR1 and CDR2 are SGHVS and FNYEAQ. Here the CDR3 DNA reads TGTGCCAGCAGCAGTAGCGGGGCAGATACGCAGTATTTT. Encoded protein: CASSSSGADTQYF.

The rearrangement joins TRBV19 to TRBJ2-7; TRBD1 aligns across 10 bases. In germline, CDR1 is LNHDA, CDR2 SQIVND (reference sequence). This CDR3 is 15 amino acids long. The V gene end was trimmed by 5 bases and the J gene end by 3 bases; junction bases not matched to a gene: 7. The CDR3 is CASSAGTGANYEQYF. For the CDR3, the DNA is TGTGCCAGTAGTGCCGGGACAGGGGCCAACTACGAGCAGTACTTC. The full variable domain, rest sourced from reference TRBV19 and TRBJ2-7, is DGGITQSPKYLFRKEGQNVTLSCEQNLNHDAMYWYRQDPGQGLRLIYYSQIVNDFQKGDIAEGYSVSREKKESFPLTVTSAQKNPTAFYLCASSAGTGANYEQYFGPGTRLTVT.

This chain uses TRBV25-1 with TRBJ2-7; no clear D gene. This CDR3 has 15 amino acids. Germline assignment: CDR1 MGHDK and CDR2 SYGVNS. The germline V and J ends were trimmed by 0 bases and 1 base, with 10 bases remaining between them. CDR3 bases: TGTGCCAGCAGTGAATATGGGGTAGGGTCCTACGAGCAGTACTTC. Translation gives CASSEYGVGSYEQYF.

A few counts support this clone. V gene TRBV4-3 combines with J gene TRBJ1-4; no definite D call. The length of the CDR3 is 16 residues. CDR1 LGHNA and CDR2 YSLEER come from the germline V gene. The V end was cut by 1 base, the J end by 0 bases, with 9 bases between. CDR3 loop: CASSQAPSATNEKLFF. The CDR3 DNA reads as TGCGCCAGCAGCCAAGCACCGTCCGCAACTAATGAAAAACTGTTTTTT.

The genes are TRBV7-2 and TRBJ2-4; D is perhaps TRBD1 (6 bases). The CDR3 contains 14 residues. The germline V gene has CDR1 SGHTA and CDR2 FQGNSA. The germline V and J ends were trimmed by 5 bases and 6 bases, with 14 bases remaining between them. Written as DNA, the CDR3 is TGTGCCAGCAGCGCAGACAGGAGCCTAAACATTCAGTACTTC. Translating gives CASSADRSLNIQYF.

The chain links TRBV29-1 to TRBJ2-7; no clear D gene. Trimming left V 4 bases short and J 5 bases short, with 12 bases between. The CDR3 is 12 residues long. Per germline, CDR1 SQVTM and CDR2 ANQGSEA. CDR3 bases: TGCAGCGTTGCAAACGATCTGGACGAGCAGTACTTC. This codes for CSVANDLDEQYF.

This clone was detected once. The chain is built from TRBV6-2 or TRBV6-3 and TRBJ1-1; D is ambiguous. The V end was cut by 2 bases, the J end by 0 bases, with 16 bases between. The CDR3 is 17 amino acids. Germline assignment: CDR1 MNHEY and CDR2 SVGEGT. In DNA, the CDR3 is TGTGCCAGCAGTTACCCCCGTGGGGAGAGTTTGAACACTGAAGCTTTCTTT. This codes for CASSYPRGESLNTEAFF.

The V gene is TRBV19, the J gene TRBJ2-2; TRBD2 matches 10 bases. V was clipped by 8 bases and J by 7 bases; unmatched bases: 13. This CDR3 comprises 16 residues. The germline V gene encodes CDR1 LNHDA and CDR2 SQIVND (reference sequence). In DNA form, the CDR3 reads TGTGCCAGTGGCCGGGGCAGCGGGGGGGCCGGCGGGGAGCTGTTTTTT. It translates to CASGRGSGGAGGELFF.

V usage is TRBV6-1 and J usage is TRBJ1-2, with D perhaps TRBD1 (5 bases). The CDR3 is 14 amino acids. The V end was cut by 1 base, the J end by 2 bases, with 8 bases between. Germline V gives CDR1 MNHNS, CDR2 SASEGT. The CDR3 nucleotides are TGTGCCAGCAGTGAAGTGGGGGTGAACTATGGCTACACCTTC. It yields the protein CASSEVGVNYGYTF.

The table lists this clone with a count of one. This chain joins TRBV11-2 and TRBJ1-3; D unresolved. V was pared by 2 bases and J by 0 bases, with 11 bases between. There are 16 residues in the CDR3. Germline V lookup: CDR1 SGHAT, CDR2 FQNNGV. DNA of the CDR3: TGTGCCAGCAGCTTATTCCGCGGGCGCTCTGGAAACACCATATATTTT. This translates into CASSLFRGRSGNTIYF.

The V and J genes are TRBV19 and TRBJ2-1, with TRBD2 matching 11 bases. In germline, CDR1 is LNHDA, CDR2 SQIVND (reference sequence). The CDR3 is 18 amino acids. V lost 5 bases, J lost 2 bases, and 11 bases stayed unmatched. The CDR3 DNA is TGTGCCAGTAGTTCCCGGGGTAGCGGGAGGGCCGCCTACAATGAGCAGTTCTTC. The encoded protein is CASSSRGSGRAAYNEQFF.

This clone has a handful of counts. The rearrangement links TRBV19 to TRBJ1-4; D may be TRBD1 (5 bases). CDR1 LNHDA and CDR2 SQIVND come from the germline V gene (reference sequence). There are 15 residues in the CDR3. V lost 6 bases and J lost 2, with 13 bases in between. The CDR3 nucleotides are TGTGCCAGTAGACTCTCGACAGCGACTAATGAAAAACTGTTTTTT. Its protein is CASRLSTATNEKLFF.

The CDR3 spells CASSLVRGLNTEAFF. DNA for the CDR3: TGTGCCAGCAGCTTAGTCAGGGGGTTGAACACTGAAGCTTTCTTT. The V gene is TRBV7-8, the J gene TRBJ1-1; 7 bases are a match to TRBD1. The CDR3 consists of 15 residues. The germline gives CDR1 SGHVS, CDR2 FQNEAQ. V dropped 1 base and J dropped 0; count of bases not matched to a gene: 2.

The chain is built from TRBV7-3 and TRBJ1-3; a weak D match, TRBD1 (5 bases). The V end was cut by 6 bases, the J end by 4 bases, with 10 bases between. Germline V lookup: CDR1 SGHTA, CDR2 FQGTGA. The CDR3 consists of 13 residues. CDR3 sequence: CASSLAGGNTIYF. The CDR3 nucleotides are TGTGCCAGCAGTTTAGCAGGGGGAAACACCATATATTTT.

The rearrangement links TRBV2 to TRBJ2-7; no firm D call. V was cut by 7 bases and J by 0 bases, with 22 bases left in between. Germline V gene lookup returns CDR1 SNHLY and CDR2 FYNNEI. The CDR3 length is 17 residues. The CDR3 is CASIGNGVWTSSYEQYF. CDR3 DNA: TGTGCCAGCATAGGGAACGGTGTATGGACCAGCTCCTACGAGCAGTACTTC.

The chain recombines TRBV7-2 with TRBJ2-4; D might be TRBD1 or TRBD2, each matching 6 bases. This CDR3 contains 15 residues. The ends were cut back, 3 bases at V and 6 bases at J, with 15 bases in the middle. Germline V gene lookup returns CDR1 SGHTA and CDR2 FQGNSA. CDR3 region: CASSFGGRIGNIQYF. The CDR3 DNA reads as TGTGCCAGCAGCTTCGGGGGCCGGATAGGAAACATTCAGTACTTC.

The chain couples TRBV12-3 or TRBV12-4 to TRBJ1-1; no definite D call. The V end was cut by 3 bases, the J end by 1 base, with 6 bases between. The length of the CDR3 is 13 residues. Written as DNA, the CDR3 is TGTGCCAGCAGTTTCGGGCAGAACACTGAAGCTTTCTTT. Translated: CASSFGQNTEAFF.